The 9 T cell receptor beta chains below all came from one sample that was sequenced in a study of identical twins. Using its own MiXCR run on the 5' RACE reads, TCRdb lists one record per CDR3 protein. The data show fewer than 900,000 distinct CDR3 sequences, approximately 22% seen once. These data were likewise used in another study, on T cells expressing NK-cell markers.

Sample: PBMCs. The receptor set was obtained from a woman between 18 and 29 years old in good health.

The rearrangement joins TRBV5-1 to TRBJ2-3, with 8 bases matching TRBD1. This CDR3 has 14 amino acids. Germline-derived CDR1 and CDR2 are SGHRS and YFSETQ. V shed 5 bases, J shed 4 bases, and the junction held 6 bases outside the gene matches. CDR3 amino acids: CASSRDRQSDTQYF. In DNA, the CDR3 is TGCGCCAGCAGTCGGGACAGGCAGTCAGATACGCAGTATTTT. Filled out from reference TRBV5-1 and TRBJ2-3, the complete variable domain reads KAGVTQTPRYLIKTRGQQVTLSCSPISGHRSVSWYQQTPGQGLQFLFEYFSETQRNKGNFPGRFSGRQFSNSRSEMNVSTLELGDSALYLCASSRDRQSDTQYFGPGTRLTVL.

In its sample, this clonotype was seen a few times. This rearrangement joins TRBV12-3 or TRBV12-4 to TRBJ2-3, with TRBD2 matching 7 bases. The CDR3 spans 16 residues. With 10 bases clipped from V and 4 bases from J, the junction kept 17 bases outside the gene matches. CDR3 region: CAISVKGGRGADTQYF. Here the CDR3 DNA reads TGTGCCATCTCAGTTAAGGGTGGGAGGGGCGCAGATACGCAGTATTTT.

This chain joins TRBV6-5 and TRBJ2-7, with D unresolved. The CDR3 loop spans 11 amino acids. The germline CDR1 and CDR2 sequences are MNHEY and SVGAGI. The germline V and J ends were trimmed by 0 bases and 5 bases, with 2 bases remaining between them. The CDR3 loop reads CASSYSDEQYF. The CDR3 nucleotides are TGTGCCAGCAGTTACTCGGACGAGCAGTACTTC.

A few counts support this clonotype. The CDR3 DNA follows: TGTGCCAGCAGCCAAGGTCTACTAGCCCCGAGCTACAATGAGCAGTTCTTC. Translating it yields CASSQGLLAPSYNEQFF. The rearrangement joins TRBV4-2 to TRBJ2-1; possibly TRBD2 for D (6 bases). Germline values: CDR1 LGHNA, CDR2 YNFKEQ. V was cut by 1 base and J by 3 bases, with 16 bases left in between. The CDR3 spans 17 residues.

This chain joins TRBV12-3 or TRBV12-4 and TRBJ2-1; the match to TRBD2 covers 10 bases. This CDR3 has 18 amino acids. V lost 2 bases and J lost 5; bases outside the gene matches: 12. CDR3 DNA: TGTGCCAGCAGTTTATTAAGTTTGGGTCTAGCGGGGGACAATGAGCAGTTCTTC. Protein sequence: CASSLLSLGLAGDNEQFF.

This clonotype showed up just a few times. The chain combines TRBV6-1 with TRBJ2-7, with 7 bases lining up with TRBD1. CDR3 size: 14 residues. Germline values: CDR1 MNHNS, CDR2 SASEGT. The V segment lost 5 bases and the J segment 3 bases; nucleotides outside the gene matches: 7. In DNA form, the CDR3 reads TGTGCCAGCAGTCTAGAGGGGGCGAACTACGAGCAGTACTTC. This gives the protein CASSLEGANYEQYF.

J is TRBJ2-7 and V is TRBV6-1; the match to TRBD2 covers 11 bases. The CDR3 consists of 11 residues. Germline V lookup: CDR1 MNHNS, CDR2 SASEGT. V trimming: 11 bases; J trimming: 3 bases; junction bases outside the gene matches: 0. CDR3 nucleotide sequence: TGTGCCGGGACTAGCGGCTACGAGCAGTACTTC. Amino acids: CAGTSGYEQYF.

This clonotype has a count of ten or more. This chain uses TRBV4-2 with TRBJ2-1, with 9 bases that match TRBD1. This CDR3 spans 16 amino acids. Germline lookup yields CDR1 LGHNA and CDR2 YNFKEQ. The ends lost 0 bases at V and 7 bases at J; junction bases unmatched: 7. The CDR3 spells CASSQDGTGNVNEQFF. CDR3 nucleotide sequence: TGTGCCAGCAGCCAAGATGGGACAGGGAATGTGAATGAGCAGTTCTTC.

The table lists this clonotype with many counts. The rearrangement links TRBV20-1 to TRBJ1-3, with a weak D call TRBD1 (6 bases). The V end lost 5 bases, the J end lost 7 bases, and 21 bases lay between the germline ends. Germline assignment: CDR1 DFQATT and CDR2 SNEGSKA (reference sequence). The CDR3 is made up of 15 amino acids. The CDR3 region has the DNA TGCAGTGCTCCTGACTCGGGACATATTCAGAACACCATATATTTT. Its protein is CSAPDSGHIQNTIYF.